This TCR beta chain emerged from a study of metastatic and nonmetastatic thyroid tumors. Study context: It was across blood and tumor or nodule tissue from malignant and benign thyroid patients that repertoires were compared.

Overall study findings and caveats: Significantly greater TCR beta diversity was reportedly found in malignant thyroid tumors than in benign nodules (in blood and tumor).

This clone was found a few times. The antigen is unknown. No patient received treatment before thyroid surgery. The trim removed 3 bases at V and 4 bases at J, leaving 1 base unmatched. CDR1 is SGHNT and CDR2 is YYREEE in the germline V gene (reference sequence). CDR3 length: 15 residues. Study processing details: For papillary thyroid cancer, a distant-metastasis classifier was constructed from CDR3 differences observed across clinicopathological groups. MiXCR reprocessed the PCR reads for TCRdb. TCRdb, not the authors, supplied the V and J calls. The data contain fewer than 55,000 clones, approximately 15% of them singletons.

The J gene is TRBJ2-1, the V gene TRBV5-4, with TRBD2 matching 13 bases. This TCR was sampled from a female donor with papillary thyroid cancer or a benign thyroid nodule (not recorded which). Some clones in this sample may be carry-over from other donors' samples. Input material: blood. The CDR3 DNA reads as TGTGCCAGCAGCTGGGGACTAGCGGGATACAATGAGCAGTTCTTC. Protein product: CASSWGLAGYNEQFF.